The source of this T cell receptor beta chain is a study of Ad26.COV2.S vaccination and SARS-CoV-2 variants. Study-wide results and limits: Spike-specific TCR breadth was greater in vaccine than placebo recipients. Total responses of T cells may have been underestimated by the analyses of TCR breadth and depth. Measurement of non-spike TCR breadth gave similar results in vaccine and placebo recipients.

As for this clone: As yet, its antigen is unknown.

Treatment given: 15 to 20 received Ad26.COV2.S at low or high dose, single or two shots; 5 received placebo; per-sample allocation not given. Following the first vaccine or placebo injection, samples were taken on day 63. Cohort 1b enrolled adults aged 18-55 years in Boston. Clones were sequenced by immunoSEQ multiplex PCR, and TCRdb holds only the in-frame ones, with some missing. This table has some 300,000 clones, 85% to 90% appearing once. The CDR3 contains 18 residues. The germline gives CDR1 GTSNPN, CDR2 SVGIG (reference sequence). V lost 0 bases to trimming and J lost 4 bases; unmatched junction nucleotides: 12.

Material: peripheral blood, obtained in a trial of Ad26.COV2.S vaccine versus placebo. This chain connects TRBV30 to TRBJ2-1; 10 positions agree with TRBD2. The receptor's source is a person aged 18-60 years who received the Ad26.COV2.S COVID-19 vaccine or a placebo. In DNA, the CDR3 is TGTGCCTGGAGTGTACGAACTAGCGGGGAGACGTCTTACAATGAGCAGTTCTTC. It is translated as CAWSVRTSGETSYNEQFF. Combining the CDR3 with reference TRBV30 and TRBJ2-1 gives the whole variable domain SQTIHQWPATLVQPVGSPLSLECTVEGTSNPNLYWYRQAAGRGLQLLFYSVGIGQISSEVPQNLSASRPQDRQFILSSKKLLLSDSGFYLCAWSVRTSGETSYNEQFFGPGTRLTVL.